One and the same sample provided the 6 T cell receptor beta chains below, sequenced in a study of T cell repertoires in cytomegalovirus infection. TCRdb ran MiXCR on the reads and lists one entry per CDR3 protein. The profile shows 750,000 to 950,000 distinct CDR3 sequences, under 35% of them singletons. No antigen is known for these receptors. Sequences were derived from cultured CD8+ T cells from PBMCs, sampled from culture after CMV antigen stimulation. The receptors originated from a human donor in good health (CMV status not recorded). Some clones in this sample may be carry-over from other donors' samples.

This clonotype came up a few times. J is TRBJ1-4 and V is TRBV6-6; maybe TRBD1 (6 bases). The V gene's germline CDR1 is MNHNY and CDR2 SVGAGI (reference sequence). CDR3 size: 15 residues. With 2 bases removed from V and 6 bases from J, the gap between germline ends came to 13 bases. The CDR3 region is CASSYTQGGDEKLFF. CDR3 nucleotide sequence: TGTGCCAGCAGTTACACACAGGGCGGGGATGAAAAACTGTTTTTT.

The chain links TRBV28 to TRBJ2-5; 11 nucleotides align to TRBD2. The CDR3 runs to 19 residues. J lost 1 base, V lost 3 bases, and 13 bases had no gene match. The germline V gene encodes CDR1 MDHEN and CDR2 SYDVKM. The CDR3 reads CASSFQGASGGTIQETQYF. The CDR3, as DNA: TGTGCCAGCAGTTTCCAGGGGGCTAGCGGGGGGACGATCCAAGAGACCCAGTACTTC.

V usage is TRBV6-6 and J usage is TRBJ2-5, with a tentative D call TRBD2 (6 bases). The CDR3 is made up of 16 amino acids. Deletions cut 2 bases from V and 5 bases from J, with 18 bases between. Germline V gene data show CDR1 as MNHNY and CDR2 as SVGAGI (reference sequence). CDR3 sequence: CASSYPITGVAETQYF. CDR3 nucleotides: TGTGCCAGCAGTTACCCGATAACGGGGGTTGCGGAGACCCAGTACTTC.

This clonotype was counted only a few times. The chain is built from TRBV7-6 and TRBJ1-2; TRBD1 matches at 7 bases. The V and J ends lost 6 bases and 2 bases, in that order; junction bases with no gene match: 9. The CDR3 runs 15 residues. Germline loops: CDR1 SGHVS, CDR2 FNYEAQ. CDR3 region: CASRFEGGPNYGYTF. As DNA, the CDR3 is TGTGCCAGCAGATTCGAAGGGGGCCCCAACTATGGCTACACCTTC.

This clonotype was detected ten times or more. CDR3 nucleotide sequence: TGTGCCAGCAGTTTAATAAGCGAAGACAATGAGCAGTTCTTC. Its translation is CASSLISEDNEQFF. This sequence joins TRBV12-3 or TRBV12-4 and TRBJ2-1; D call uncertain. V lost 2 bases, J lost 5 bases, and 10 bases lay in between. This CDR3 spans 14 amino acids.

This clonotype was picked up one time. This sequence may be a read error, since a much larger clone differs from it by one base. The chain carries TRBV7-2 and TRBJ2-1, with 8 positions matching TRBD2. Germline V gene sequence: CDR1 SGHTA, CDR2 FQGNSA. The CDR3 loop spans 16 amino acids. The CDR3 region is CVSSLGRLARYNEQFF. CDR3 nucleotide sequence: TGTGTCAGCAGCTTAGGGCGACTAGCGAGATACAATGAGCAGTTCTTC. The whole variable domain, remainder taken from reference TRBV7-2 and TRBJ2-1, is GAGVSQSPSNKVTEKGKDVELRCDPISGHTALYWYRQSLGQGLEFLIYFQGNSAPDKSGLPSDRFSAERTGGSVSTLTIQRTQQEDSAVYLCVSSLGRLARYNEQFFGPGTRLTVL.